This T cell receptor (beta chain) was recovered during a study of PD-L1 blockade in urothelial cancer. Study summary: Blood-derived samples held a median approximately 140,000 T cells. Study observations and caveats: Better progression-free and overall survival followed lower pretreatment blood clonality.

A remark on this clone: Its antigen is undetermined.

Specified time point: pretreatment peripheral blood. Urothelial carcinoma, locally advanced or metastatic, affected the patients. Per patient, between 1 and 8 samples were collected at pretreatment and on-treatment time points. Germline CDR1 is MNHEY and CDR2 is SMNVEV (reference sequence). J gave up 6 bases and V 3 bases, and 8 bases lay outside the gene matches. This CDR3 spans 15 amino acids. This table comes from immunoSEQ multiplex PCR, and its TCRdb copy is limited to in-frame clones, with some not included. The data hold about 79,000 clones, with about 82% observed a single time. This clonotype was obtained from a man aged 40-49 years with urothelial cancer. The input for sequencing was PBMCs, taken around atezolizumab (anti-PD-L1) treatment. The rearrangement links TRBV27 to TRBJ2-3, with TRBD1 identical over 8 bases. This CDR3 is CASSFGTGVLDTQYF. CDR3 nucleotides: TGTGCCAGCAGTTTTGGGACAGGAGTTTTGGATACGCAGTATTTT.